These 5 T cell receptor beta chains were sequenced from one sample in a study of response to subunit inactivated influenza vaccine. TCRdb redid the calling of the RT-PCR reads with MiXCR, one entry per CDR3 protein. The repertoire holds approximately 520,000 distinct CDR3 sequences, with about 25% as singletons. The sample here was CD4+ T cells sorted from PBMCs, taken approximately 5 days after vaccination. These receptors all come from a man aged 50-59 years who received an inactivated influenza vaccine.

This clonotype was observed a few times. This chain connects TRBV10-3 to TRBJ2-7, with TRBD2 matching 7 bases. The V and J ends lost 3 bases and 12 bases, in that order; junction bases with no gene match: 8. Germline V CDR1 and CDR2: ENHRY, SYGVKD. The CDR3 is 12 residues long. CDR3 in DNA: TGTGCCATCAGTGACGGGAGGAGCGAGTGGTACTTC. It yields the protein CAISDGRSEWYF.

This clonotype has just a few counts. The V and J genes are TRBV5-1 and TRBJ2-7, with 8 nucleotides matching TRBD1. CDR1 is SGHRS and CDR2 is YFSETQ in the germline V gene. Germline trimming cut 7 bases from V and 6 bases from J; bases unmatched to any gene: 6. CDR3 length: 12 amino acids. The CDR3 DNA reads as TGCGCCAGCTCAATACAGGGGGGCGAGCAGTACTTC. Translation gives CASSIQGGEQYF.

This clonotype has just a few counts. The chain carries TRBV30 and TRBJ1-5; D uncertain. V lost 4 bases and J 0 bases, leaving 13 bases between the germline ends. The CDR3 is 15 amino acids. Per germline, CDR1 GTSNPN and CDR2 SVGIG (reference sequence). The CDR3 sequence: CAWTEGDYSNQPQHF. CDR3 nucleotide sequence: TGTGCCTGGACCGAGGGAGATTATAGCAATCAGCCCCAGCATTTT.

This clonotype was found many times. The V and J genes are TRBV5-1 and TRBJ2-3; D is perhaps TRBD1 (5 bases). Trimming removed 1 base from V and 5 bases from J, with 5 bases in between. Germline V gene lookup returns CDR1 SGHRS and CDR2 YFSETQ. The CDR3 has 12 amino acids. In DNA, the CDR3 is TGCGCCAGCAGCTTGCAGGGAGATACGCAGTATTTT. This gives the protein CASSLQGDTQYF.

V is TRBV12-3 or TRBV12-4 and J is TRBJ1-2; D possibly corresponds to TRBD1 (5 bases). The CDR3 contains 14 residues. V was clipped by 5 bases and J by 7 bases, with 17 bases between them. The CDR3 nucleotides read TGTGCCAGCAGTCGGGGGGAGGGTGTGGGTGGCTACACCTTC. Protein product: CASSRGEGVGGYTF.